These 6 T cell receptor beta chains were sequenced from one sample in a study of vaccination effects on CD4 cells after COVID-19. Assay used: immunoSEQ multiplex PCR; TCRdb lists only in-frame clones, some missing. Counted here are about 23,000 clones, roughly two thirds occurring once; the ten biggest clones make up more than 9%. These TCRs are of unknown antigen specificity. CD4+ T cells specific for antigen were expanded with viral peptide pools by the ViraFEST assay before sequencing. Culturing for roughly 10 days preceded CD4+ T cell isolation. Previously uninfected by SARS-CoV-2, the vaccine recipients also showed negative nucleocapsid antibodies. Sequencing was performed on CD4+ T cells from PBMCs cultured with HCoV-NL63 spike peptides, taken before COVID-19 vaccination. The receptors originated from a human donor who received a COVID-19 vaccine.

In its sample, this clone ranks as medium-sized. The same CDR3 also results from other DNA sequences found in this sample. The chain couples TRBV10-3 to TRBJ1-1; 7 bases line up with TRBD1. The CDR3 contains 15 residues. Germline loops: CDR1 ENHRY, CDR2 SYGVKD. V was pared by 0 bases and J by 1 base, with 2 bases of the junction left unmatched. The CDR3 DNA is TGTGCCATCAGTGAGTCGGGGACAGCGAACACTGAAGCTTTCTTT. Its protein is CAISESGTANTEAFF.

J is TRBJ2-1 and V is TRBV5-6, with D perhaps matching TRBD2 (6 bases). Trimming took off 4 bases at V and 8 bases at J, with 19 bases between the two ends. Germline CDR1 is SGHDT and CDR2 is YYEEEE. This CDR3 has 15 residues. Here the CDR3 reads CASSAWGENRDEQFF. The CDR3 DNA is TGTGCCAGCAGCGCGTGGGGGGAGAATCGGGATGAGCAGTTCTTC.

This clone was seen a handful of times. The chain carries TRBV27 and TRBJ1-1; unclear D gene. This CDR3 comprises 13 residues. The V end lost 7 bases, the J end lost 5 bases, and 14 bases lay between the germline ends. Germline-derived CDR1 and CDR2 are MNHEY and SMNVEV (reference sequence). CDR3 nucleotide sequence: TGTGCCAGCAAGTATACCATGTCTACTGAAGCTTTCTTT. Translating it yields CASKYTMSTEAFF.

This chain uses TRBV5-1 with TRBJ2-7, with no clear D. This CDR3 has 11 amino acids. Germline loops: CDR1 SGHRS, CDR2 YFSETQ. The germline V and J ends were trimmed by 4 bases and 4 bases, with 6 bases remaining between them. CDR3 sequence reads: CASSENYEQYF. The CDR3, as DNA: TGCGCCAGCAGCGAGAATTACGAGCAGTACTTC.

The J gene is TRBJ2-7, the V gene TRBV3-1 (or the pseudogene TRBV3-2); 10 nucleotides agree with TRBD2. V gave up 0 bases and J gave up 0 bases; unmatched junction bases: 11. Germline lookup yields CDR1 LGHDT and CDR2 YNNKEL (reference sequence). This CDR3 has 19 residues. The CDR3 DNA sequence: TGTGCCAGCAGCCAAGATCCTTCGGGGACTAGCGCCCACTCCTACGAGCAGTACTTC. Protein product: CASSQDPSGTSAHSYEQYF.

Here the CDR3 DNA reads TGTGCCAGCAGCCTTATGGCCGACGGGGGGGAGCTGTTTTTT. As protein: CASSLMADGGELFF. The chain couples TRBV3-1 (or the pseudogene TRBV3-2) to TRBJ2-2; no firm D call. Germline-derived CDR1 and CDR2 are LGHDT and YNNKEL (reference sequence). The CDR3 spans 14 residues. Trimming removed 4 bases from V and 8 bases from J, with 14 bases in between.